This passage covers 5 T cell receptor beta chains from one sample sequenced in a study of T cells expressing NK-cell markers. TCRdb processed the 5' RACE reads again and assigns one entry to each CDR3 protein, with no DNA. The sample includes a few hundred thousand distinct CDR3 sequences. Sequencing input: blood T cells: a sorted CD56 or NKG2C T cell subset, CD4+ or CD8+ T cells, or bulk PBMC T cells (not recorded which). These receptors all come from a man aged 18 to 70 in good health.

This CDR3 reads CASRDRVPATIYEQYF. This chain joins TRBV2 and TRBJ2-7; lacking DNA, the TRBD1 call made by TCRdb goes unchecked. CDR1 SNHLY and CDR2 FYNNEI come from the germline V gene. The CDR3 is 16 amino acids.

The CDR3 reads CASSLVAGGLSYNEQFF. This rearrangement joins TRBV5-1 to TRBJ2-1; TCRdb selects TRBD2, and the lack of DNA leaves this call unchecked. Looked up from germline, CDR1 is SGHRS and CDR2 is YFSETQ. This CDR3 is built from 17 residues.

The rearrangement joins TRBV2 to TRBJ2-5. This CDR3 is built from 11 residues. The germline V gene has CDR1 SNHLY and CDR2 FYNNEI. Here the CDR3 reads CASSGDGTQYF.

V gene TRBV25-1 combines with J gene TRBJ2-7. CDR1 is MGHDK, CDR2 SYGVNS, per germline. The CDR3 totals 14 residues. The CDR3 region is CASRKAGQAYEQYF.

This CDR3 is CASSLGRGANSPLHF. The rearrangement joins TRBV5-1 to TRBJ1-6; the D call from TCRdb, TRBD1, cannot be confirmed without DNA. Germline V gene data show CDR1 as SGHRS and CDR2 as YFSETQ. The CDR3 extends over 15 amino acids.